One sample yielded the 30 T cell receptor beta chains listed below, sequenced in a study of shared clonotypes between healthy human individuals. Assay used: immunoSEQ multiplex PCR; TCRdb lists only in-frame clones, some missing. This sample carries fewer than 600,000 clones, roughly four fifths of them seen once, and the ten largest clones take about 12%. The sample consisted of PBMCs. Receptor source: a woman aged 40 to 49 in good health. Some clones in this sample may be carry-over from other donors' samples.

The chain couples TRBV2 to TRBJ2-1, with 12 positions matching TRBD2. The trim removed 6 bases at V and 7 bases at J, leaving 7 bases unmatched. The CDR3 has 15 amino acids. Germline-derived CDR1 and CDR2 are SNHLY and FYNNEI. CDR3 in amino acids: CASSLAGGFFNEQFF. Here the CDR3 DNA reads TGTGCCAGCAGCCTAGCGGGAGGGTTTTTTAATGAGCAGTTCTTC.

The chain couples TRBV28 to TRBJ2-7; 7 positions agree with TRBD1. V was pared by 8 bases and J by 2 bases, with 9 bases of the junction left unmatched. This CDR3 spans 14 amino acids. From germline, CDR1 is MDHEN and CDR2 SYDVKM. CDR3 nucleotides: TGTGCCAGCTTGGACGACAGGGTGACCTACGAGCAGTACTTC. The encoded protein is CASLDDRVTYEQYF.

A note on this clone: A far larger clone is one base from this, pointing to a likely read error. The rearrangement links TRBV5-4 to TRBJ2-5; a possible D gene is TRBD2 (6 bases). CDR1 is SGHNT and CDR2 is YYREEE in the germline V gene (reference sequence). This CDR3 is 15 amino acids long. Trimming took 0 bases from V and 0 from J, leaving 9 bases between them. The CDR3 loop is CASSLDRGNQETQYF. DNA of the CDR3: TGTGCCAGCAGCTTGGATCGCGGGAACCAAGAGACCCAGTACTTC.

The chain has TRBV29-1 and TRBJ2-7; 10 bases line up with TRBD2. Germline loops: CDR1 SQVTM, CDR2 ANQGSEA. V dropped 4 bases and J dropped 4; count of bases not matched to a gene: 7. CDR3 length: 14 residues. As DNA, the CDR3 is TGCAGCGTTGGAGGGGCTAGCGGGAGTTACGAGCAGTACTTC. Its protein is CSVGGASGSYEQYF.

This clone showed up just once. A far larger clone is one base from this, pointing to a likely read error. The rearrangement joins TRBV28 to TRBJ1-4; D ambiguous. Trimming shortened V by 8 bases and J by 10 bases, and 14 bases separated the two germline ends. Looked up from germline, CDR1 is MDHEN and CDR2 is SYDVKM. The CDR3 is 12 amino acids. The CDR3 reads CASSDRLGKLFF. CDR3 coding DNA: TGTGCCAGCTCGGATCGGTTGGGAAAACTGTTTTTT.

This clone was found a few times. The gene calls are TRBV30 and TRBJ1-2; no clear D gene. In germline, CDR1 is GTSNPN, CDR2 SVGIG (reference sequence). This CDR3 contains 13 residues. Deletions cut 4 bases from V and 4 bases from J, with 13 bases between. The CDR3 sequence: CAWNSGFLYGYTF. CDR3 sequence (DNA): TGTGCCTGGAATAGTGGGTTCCTCTATGGCTACACCTTC.

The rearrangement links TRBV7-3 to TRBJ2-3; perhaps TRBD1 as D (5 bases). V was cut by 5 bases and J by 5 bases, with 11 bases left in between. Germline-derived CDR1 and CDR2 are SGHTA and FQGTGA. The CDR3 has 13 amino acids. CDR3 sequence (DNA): TGTGCCAGCAGCATACCAGGGTTAGATACGCAGTATTTT. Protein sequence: CASSIPGLDTQYF.

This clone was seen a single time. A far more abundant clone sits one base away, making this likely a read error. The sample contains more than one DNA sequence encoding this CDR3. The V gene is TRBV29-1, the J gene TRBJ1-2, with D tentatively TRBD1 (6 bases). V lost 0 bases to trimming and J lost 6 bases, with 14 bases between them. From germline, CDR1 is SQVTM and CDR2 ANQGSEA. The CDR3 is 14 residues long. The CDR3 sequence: CSVEDRGTGNGYTF. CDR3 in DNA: TGCAGCGTTGAAGATCGGGGTACAGGGAATGGCTACACCTTC. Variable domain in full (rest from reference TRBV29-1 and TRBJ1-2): SAVISQKPSRDICQRGTSLTIQCQVDSQVTMMFWYRQQPGQSLTLIATANQGSEATYESGFVIDKFPISRPNLTFSTLTVSNMSPEDSSIYLCSVEDRGTGNGYTFGSGTRLTVV.

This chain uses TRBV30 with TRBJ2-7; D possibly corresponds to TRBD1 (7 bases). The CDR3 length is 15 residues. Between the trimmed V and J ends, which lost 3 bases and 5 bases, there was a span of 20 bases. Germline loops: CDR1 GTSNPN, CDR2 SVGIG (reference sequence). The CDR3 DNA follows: TGTGCCTGGAGGCACGCCAGCGGCAGGGGGGACGAGCAGTACTTC. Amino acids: CAWRHASGRGDEQYF.

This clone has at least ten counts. CDR3 bases: TGTGCCAGCAGCTTGGCGGGAGCGCAATACAATGAGCAGTTCTTC. Amino acid sequence: CASSLAGAQYNEQFF. This chain links TRBV7-3 with TRBJ2-1; TRBD2 matches 7 bases. V lost 3 bases to trimming and J lost 4 bases; unmatched junction nucleotides: 6. The V gene's germline CDR1 is SGHTA and CDR2 FQGTGA. The CDR3 runs to 15 residues.

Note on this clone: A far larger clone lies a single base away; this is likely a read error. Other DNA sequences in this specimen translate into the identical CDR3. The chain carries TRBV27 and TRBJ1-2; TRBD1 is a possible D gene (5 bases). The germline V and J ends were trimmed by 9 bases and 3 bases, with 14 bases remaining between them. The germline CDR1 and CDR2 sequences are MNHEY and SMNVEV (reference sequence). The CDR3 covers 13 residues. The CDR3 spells CASNQGPYYGYTF. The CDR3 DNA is TGTGCCAGTAACCAGGGACCCTACTATGGCTACACCTTC.

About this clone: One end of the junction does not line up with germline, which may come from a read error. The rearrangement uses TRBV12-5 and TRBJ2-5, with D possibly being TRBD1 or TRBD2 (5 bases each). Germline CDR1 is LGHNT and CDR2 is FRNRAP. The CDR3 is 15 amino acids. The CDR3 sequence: CASGFGTEAQETQYF. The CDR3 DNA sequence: TGTGCCAGTGGCTTCGGGACGGAGGCCCAGGAGACCCAGTACTTC.

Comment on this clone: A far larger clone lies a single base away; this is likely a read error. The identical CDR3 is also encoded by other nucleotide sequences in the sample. This CDR3 reads CASSLPWDRGPIQYF. DNA of the CDR3: TGTGCCAGCAGCTTACCCTGGGACAGGGGGCCCATTCAGTACTTC. The V gene is TRBV11-2, the J gene TRBJ2-4; 12 bases line up with TRBD1. Germline CDR1 reads SGHAT; CDR2 reads FQNNGV. The CDR3 totals 15 residues. The trim removed 2 bases at V and 9 bases at J, leaving 5 bases unmatched.

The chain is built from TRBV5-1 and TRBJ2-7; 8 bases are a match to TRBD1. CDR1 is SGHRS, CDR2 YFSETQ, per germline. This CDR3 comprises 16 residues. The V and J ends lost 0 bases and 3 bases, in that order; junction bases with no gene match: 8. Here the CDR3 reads CASSLVPDRENYEQYF. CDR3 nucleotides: TGCGCCAGCAGCTTGGTGCCGGACAGGGAAAACTACGAGCAGTACTTC.

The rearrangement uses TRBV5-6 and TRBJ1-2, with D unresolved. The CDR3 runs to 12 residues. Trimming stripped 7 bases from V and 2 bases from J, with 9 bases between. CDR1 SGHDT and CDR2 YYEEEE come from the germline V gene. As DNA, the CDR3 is TGTGCCAGCCGGGAGGGCAACTATGGCTACACCTTC. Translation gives CASREGNYGYTF.

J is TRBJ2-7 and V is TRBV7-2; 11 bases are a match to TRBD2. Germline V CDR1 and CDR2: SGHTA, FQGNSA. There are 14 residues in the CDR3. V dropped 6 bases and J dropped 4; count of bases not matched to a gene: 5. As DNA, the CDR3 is TGTGCCAGCAGGAGGACTAGCGGGTCTTACGAGCAGTACTTC. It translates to CASRRTSGSYEQYF.

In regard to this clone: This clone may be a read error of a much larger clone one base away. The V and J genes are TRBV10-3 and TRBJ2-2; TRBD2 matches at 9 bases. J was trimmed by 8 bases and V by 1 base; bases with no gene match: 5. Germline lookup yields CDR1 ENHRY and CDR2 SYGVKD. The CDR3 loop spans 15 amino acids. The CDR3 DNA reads TGTGCCATCAGTGAGTTCCTAGCGGGAAGGGGGGAGCTGTTTTTT. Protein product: CAISEFLAGRGELFF.

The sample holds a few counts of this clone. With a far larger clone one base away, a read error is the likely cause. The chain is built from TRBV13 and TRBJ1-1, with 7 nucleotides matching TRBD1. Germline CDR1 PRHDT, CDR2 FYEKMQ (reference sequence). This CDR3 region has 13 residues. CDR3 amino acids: CASSLVRGREALF. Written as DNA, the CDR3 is TGTGCCAGCAGCTTAGTTAGGGGGCGAGAAGCTCTCTTT.

CDR3 DNA: TGTGCCAGTAGTAATGGACTAGCGGGCATCTACGAGCAGTACTTC. Its protein product is CASSNGLAGIYEQYF. The chain employs TRBV19 and TRBJ2-7, with 11 positions matching TRBD2. This CDR3 has 15 residues. J was trimmed by 3 bases and V by 4 bases; bases with no gene match: 5. CDR1 is LNHDA and CDR2 is SQIVND in the germline V gene (reference sequence).

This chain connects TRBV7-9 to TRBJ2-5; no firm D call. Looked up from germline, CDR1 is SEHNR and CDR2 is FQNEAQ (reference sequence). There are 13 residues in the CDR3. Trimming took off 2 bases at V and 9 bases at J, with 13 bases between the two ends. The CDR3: CASSLPLGGPQYF. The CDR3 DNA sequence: TGTGCCAGCAGCTTACCGCTTGGTGGCCCCCAGTACTTC.

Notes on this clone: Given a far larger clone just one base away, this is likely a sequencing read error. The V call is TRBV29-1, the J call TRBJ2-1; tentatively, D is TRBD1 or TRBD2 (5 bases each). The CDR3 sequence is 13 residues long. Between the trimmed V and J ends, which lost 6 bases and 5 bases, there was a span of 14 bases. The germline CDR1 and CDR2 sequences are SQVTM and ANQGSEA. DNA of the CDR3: TGCAGCGTCGCAAAACGGGGACACAATGAGCAGTTCTTC. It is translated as CSVAKRGHNEQFF.

As DNA, the CDR3 is TGCGCCAGCAGCTACGACAGGGCTGAAGCTTTCTTT. Amino acids: CASSYDRAEAFF. The rearrangement links TRBV5-1 to TRBJ1-1; 7 bases agree with TRBD1. The CDR3 runs to 12 residues. With 3 bases clipped from V and 6 bases from J, the junction kept 2 bases outside the gene matches. In germline, CDR1 is SGHRS, CDR2 YFSETQ.

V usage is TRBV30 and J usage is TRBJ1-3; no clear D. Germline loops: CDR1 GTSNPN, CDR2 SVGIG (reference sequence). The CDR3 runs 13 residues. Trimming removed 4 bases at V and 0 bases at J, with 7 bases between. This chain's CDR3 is CAWTPGSGNTIYF. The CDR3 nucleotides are TGTGCCTGGACCCCGGGCTCTGGAAACACCATATATTTT.

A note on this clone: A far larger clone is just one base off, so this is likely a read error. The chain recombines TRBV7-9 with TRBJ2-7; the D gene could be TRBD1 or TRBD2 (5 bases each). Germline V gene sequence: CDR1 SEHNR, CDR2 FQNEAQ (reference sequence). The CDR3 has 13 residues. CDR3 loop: CAGSPGRYYEQYF. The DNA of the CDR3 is TGTGCCGGCAGCCCGGGACGGTACTACGAGCAGTACTTC.

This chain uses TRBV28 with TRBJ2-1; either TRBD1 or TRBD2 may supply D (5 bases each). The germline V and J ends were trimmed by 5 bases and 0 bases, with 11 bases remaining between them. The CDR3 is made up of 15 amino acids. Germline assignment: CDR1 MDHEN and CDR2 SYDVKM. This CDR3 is CASSPPGRSYNEQFF. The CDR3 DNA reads TGTGCCAGCAGTCCCCCGGGGCGCTCCTACAATGAGCAGTTCTTC.

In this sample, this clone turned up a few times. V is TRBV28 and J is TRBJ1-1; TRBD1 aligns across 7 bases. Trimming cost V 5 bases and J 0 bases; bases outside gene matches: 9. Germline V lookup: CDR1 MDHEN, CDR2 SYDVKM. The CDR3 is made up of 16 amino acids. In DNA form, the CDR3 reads TGTGCCAGCAGTGAGAACAGGGGAGGGATGAACACTGAAGCTTTCTTT. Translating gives CASSENRGGMNTEAFF.

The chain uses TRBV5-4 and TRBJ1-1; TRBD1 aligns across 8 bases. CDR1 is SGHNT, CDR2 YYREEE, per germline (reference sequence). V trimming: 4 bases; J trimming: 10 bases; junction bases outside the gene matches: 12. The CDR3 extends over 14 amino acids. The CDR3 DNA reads TGTGCCAGCAGCACCCAAGGACAGGGAGTTACAGCTTTCTTT. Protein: CASSTQGQGVTAFF.

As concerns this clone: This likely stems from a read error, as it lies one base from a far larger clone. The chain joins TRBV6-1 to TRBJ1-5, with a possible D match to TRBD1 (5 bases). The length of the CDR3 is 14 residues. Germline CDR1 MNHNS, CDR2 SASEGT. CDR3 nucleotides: TGTGTCAGCAGTGTTACAGGTGGTTATCAGCCCCAGCATTTT. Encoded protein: CVSSVTGGYQPQHF.

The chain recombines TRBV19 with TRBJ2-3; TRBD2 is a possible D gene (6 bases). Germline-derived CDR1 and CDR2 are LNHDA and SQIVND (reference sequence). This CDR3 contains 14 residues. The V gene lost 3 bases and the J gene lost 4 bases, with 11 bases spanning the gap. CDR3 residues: CASSIGSASDTQYF. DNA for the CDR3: TGTGCCAGTAGTATCGGGAGCGCCTCAGATACGCAGTATTTT.

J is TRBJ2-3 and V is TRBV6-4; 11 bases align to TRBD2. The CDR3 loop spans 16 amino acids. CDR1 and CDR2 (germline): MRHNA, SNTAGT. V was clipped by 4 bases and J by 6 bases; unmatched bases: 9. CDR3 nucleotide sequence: TGTGCCAGCAGTGGAGAAACTAGCGGGAGTGTCGATACGCAGTATTTT. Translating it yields CASSGETSGSVDTQYF.